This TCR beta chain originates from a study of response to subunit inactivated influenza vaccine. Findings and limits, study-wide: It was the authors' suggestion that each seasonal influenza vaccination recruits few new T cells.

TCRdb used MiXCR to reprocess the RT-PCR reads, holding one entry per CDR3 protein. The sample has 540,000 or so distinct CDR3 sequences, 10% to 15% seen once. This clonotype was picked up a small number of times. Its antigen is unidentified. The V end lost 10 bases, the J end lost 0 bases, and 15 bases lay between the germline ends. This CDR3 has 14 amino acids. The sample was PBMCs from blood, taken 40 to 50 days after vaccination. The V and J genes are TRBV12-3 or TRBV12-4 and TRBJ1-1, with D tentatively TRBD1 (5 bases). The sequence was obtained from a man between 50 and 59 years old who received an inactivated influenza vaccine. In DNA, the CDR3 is TGTGCCACTTCCTTGGCAGGGTTGAACACTGAAGCTTTCTTT. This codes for CATSLAGLNTEAFF.